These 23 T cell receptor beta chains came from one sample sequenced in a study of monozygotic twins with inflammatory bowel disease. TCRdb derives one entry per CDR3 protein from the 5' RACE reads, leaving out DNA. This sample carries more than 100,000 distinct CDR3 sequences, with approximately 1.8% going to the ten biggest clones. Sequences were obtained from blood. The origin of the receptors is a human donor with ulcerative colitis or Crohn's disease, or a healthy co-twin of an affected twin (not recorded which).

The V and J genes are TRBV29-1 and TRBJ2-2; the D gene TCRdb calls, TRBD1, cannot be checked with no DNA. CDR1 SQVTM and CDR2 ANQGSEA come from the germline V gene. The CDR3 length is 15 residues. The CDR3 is CSVQGHTANTGELFF.

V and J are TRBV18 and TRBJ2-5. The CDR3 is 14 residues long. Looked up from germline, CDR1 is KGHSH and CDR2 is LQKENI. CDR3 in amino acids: CASSPSNIQETQYF.

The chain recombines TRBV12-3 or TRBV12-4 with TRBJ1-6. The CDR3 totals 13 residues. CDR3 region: CASQTRNNSPLHF.

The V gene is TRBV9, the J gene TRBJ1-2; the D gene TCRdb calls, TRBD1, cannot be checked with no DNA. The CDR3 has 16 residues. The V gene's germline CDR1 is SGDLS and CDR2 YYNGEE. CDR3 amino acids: CASSVAVAGMGYGYTF.

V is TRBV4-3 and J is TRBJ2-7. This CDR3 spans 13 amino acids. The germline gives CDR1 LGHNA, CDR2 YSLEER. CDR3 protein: CASSQRRWDEQYF.

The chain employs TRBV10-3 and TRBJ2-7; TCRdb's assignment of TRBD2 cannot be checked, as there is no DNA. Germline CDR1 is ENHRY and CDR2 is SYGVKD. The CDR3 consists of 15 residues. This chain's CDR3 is CAISEGTRAGYEQYF.

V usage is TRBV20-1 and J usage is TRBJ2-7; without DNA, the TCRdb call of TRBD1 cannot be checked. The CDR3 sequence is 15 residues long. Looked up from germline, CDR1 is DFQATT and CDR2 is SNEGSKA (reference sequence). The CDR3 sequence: CSARDGGTASYEQYF.

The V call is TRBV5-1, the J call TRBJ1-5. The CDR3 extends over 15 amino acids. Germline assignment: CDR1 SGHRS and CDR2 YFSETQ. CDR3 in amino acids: CASSLTTGGNQPQHF.

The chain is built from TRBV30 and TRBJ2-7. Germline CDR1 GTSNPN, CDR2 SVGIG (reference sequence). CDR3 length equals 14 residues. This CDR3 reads CAWKFPMTAYEQYF.

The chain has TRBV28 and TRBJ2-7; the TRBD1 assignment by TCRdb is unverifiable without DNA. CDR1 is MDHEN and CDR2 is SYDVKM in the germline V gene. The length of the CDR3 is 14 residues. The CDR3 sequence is CASIPWDGTYEQYF. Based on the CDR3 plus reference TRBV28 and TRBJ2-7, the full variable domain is DVKVTQSSRYLVKRTGEKVFLECVQDMDHENMFWYRQDPGLGLRLIYFSYDVKMKEKGDIPEGYSVSREKKERFSLILESASTNQTSMYLCASIPWDGTYEQYFGPGTRLTVT.

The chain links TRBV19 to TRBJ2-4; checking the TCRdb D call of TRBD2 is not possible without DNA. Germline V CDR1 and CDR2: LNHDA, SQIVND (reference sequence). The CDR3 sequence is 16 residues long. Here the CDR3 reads CASSRVLAGAKNIQYF.

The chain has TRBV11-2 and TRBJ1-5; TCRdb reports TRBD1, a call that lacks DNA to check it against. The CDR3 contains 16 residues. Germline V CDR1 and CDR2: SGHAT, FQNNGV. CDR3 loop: CASRPGRGQGPQPQHF. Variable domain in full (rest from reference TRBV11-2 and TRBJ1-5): EAGVAQSPRYKIIEKRQSVAFWCNPISGHATLYWYQQILGQGPKLLIQFQNNGVVDDSQLPKDRFSAERLKGVDSTLKIQPAKLEDSAVYLCASRPGRGQGPQPQHFGDGTRLSIL.

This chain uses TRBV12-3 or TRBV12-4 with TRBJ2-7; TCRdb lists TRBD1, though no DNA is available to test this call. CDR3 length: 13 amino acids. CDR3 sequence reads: CAINRGGSYEQFF.

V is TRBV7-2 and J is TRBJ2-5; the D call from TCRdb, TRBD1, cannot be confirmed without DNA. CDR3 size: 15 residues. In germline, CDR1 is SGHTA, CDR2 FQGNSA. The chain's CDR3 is CASPPRGRTQETQYF.

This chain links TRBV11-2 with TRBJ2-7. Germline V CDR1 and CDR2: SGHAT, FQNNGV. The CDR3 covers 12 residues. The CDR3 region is CASSQSMYEQYF.

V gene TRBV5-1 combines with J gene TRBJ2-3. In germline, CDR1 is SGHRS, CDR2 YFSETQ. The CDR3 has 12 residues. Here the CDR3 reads CASSKNWDTQYF. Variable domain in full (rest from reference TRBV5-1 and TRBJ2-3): KAGVTQTPRYLIKTRGQQVTLSCSPISGHRSVSWYQQTPGQGLQFLFEYFSETQRNKGNFPGRFSGRQFSNSRSEMNVSTLELGDSALYLCASSKNWDTQYFGPGTRLTVL.

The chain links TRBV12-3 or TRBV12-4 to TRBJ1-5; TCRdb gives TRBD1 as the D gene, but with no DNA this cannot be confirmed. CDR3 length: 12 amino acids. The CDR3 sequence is CASSPGWQPQHF.

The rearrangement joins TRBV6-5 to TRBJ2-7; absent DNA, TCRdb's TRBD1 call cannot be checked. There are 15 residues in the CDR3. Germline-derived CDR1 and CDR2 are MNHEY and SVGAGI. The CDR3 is CASSYTGAVRNEQYF.

CDR3: CASTLVVAGGFNTGELFF. The rearrangement uses TRBV19 and TRBJ2-2; TCRdb returns TRBD2, unconfirmable since there is no DNA. CDR1 and CDR2 from the germline V gene are LNHDA and SQIVND (reference sequence). The CDR3 is made up of 18 amino acids.

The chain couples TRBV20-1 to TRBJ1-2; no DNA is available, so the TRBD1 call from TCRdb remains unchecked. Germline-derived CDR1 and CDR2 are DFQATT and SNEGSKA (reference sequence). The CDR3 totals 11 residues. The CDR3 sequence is CSAIQEDGYTF.

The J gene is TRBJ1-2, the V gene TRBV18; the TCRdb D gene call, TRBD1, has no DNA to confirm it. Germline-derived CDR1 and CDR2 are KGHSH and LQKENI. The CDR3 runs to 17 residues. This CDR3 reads CASSPGQGWSSNYGYTF.

This CDR3 is CASSSRDIDTQYF. J is TRBJ2-3 and V is TRBV19; the TCRdb call, TRBD1, lacks DNA for checking. CDR3 size: 13 residues. Germline values: CDR1 LNHDA, CDR2 SQIVND (reference sequence). The whole variable domain, filled in from reference TRBV19 and TRBJ2-3, reads DGGITQSPKYLFRKEGQNVTLSCEQNLNHDAMYWYRQDPGQGLRLIYYSQIVNDFQKGDIAEGYSVSREKKESFPLTVTSAQKNPTAFYLCASSSRDIDTQYFGPGTRLTVL.

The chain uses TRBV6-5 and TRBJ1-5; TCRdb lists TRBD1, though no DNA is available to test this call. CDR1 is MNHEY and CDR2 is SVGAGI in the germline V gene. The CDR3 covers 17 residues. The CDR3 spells CASSSRGSPLSNQPQHF.